The 8 T cell receptor beta chains listed next were all sequenced from one sample in a study of blood T cell repertoires in COVID-19. Measured with immunoSEQ multiplex PCR; TCRdb has only the in-frame clones, and not every one. The table has around 370,000 clones, more than 75% seen once. The sample consisted of peripheral blood. These receptors all come from a woman aged 45-59 years with COVID-19, enrolled during active disease.

The genes are TRBV12-5 and TRBJ2-6, with D unclear. V gave up 6 bases and J gave up 3 bases, with 6 bases separating them. The CDR3 extends over 13 amino acids. Germline values: CDR1 LGHNT, CDR2 FRNRAP. CDR3 nucleotides: TGTGCTAGTGGAGCAAGTGGGGCCAACGTCCTGACTTTC. This gives the protein CASGASGANVLTF.

The chain links TRBV29-1 to TRBJ2-5; the match to TRBD1 covers 9 bases. CDR1 SQVTM and CDR2 ANQGSEA come from the germline V gene. J gave up 2 bases and V 6 bases, and 1 base lay outside the gene matches. This CDR3 is built from 12 residues. CDR3 loop: CSVDRGQETQYF. The CDR3 coding sequence is TGCAGCGTAGACAGGGGGCAAGAGACCCAGTACTTC. Using reference TRBV29-1 and TRBJ2-5 for the parts outside the CDR3, the full variable domain is SAVISQKPSRDICQRGTSLTIQCQVDSQVTMMFWYRQQPGQSLTLIATANQGSEATYESGFVIDKFPISRPNLTFSTLTVSNMSPEDSSIYLCSVDRGQETQYFGPGTRLLVL.

The J gene is TRBJ2-7, the V gene TRBV24-1; 8 bases fit TRBD1. Germline CDR1 and CDR2: KGHDR and SFDVKD. This CDR3 is built from 15 residues. Unmatched junction bases numbered 6, after V lost 3 bases and J lost 3 bases. In DNA, the CDR3 is TGTGCCACCAGTGATCTCGGGACAGGAATCTACGAGCAGTACTTC. Its protein product is CATSDLGTGIYEQYF.

The chain couples TRBV9 to TRBJ1-1; TRBD1 matches 8 bases. The CDR3 extends over 15 amino acids. The J segment lost 2 bases and the V segment lost 4 bases, leaving 7 bases of the junction unmatched. Per the germline V gene, CDR1 is SGDLS and CDR2 is YYNGEE. The CDR3 region has the DNA TGTGCCAGCAGCCTCCGGGCAGGGGGCAACACTGAAGCTTTCTTT. Protein product: CASSLRAGGNTEAFF.

This clone was seen more than once but under ten times. The chain has TRBV25-1 and TRBJ2-1; 11 nucleotides align to TRBD2. V gave up 0 bases and J gave up 6 bases; unmatched junction bases: 1. This CDR3 is 15 amino acids long. Germline loops: CDR1 MGHDK, CDR2 SYGVNS. This CDR3 reads CASSEYTSGSNEQFF. The CDR3 DNA reads TGTGCCAGCAGTGAATATACTAGCGGGAGCAATGAGCAGTTCTTC. Supplemented by reference TRBV25-1 and TRBJ2-1, the full variable domain reads EADIYQTPRYLVIGTGKKITLECSQTMGHDKMYWYQQDPGMELHLIHYSYGVNSTEKGDLSSESTVSRIRTEHFPLTLESARPSHTSQYLCASSEYTSGSNEQFFGPGTRLTVL.

The chain is built from TRBV11-2 and TRBJ2-2; D is undetermined. The germline gives CDR1 SGHAT, CDR2 FQNNGV. The CDR3 totals 14 residues. V shed 6 bases and J shed 6 bases, with 14 bases lying between them. CDR3 nucleotide sequence: TGTGCCAGCAGACCGGAGATCCGGGCCGGGGAGCTGTTTTTT. It codes for CASRPEIRAGELFF.

This chain uses TRBV14 with TRBJ2-5; 7 bases map to TRBD2. V was pared by 4 bases and J by 0 bases, with 8 bases of the junction left unmatched. The CDR3 runs to 16 residues. In germline, CDR1 is SGHDN, CDR2 FVKESK. CDR3 region: CASSRSGTMYQETQYF. For the CDR3, the DNA is TGTGCCAGCAGCCGCTCAGGGACTATGTACCAAGAGACCCAGTACTTC.

This clone was counted only a few times. This chain links TRBV6-5 with TRBJ2-7; maybe TRBD1 (6 bases). The CDR3 is 15 amino acids. In germline, CDR1 is MNHEY, CDR2 SVGAGI. The ends were cut back, 6 bases at V and 0 bases at J, with 15 bases in the middle. The CDR3 reads CASSIGGKSSYEQYF. The CDR3 DNA is TGTGCCAGCAGCATAGGGGGAAAGAGCTCCTACGAGCAGTACTTC.